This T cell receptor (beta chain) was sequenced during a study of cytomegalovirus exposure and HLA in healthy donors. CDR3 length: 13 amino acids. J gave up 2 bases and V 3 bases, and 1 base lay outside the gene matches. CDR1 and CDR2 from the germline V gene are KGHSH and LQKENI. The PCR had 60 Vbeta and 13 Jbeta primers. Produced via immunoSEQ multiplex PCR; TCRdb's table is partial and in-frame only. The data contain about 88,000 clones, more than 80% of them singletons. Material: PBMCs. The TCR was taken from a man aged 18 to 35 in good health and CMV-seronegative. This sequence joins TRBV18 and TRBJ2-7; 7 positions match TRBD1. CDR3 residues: CASSPQGAYEQYF. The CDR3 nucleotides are TGTGCCAGCTCACCCCAGGGGGCCTACGAGCAGTACTTC.